These 15 T cell receptor beta chains originate from one sample sequenced in a study of shared clonotypes between healthy human individuals. The method was immunoSEQ multiplex PCR; TCRdb's version includes in-frame clones alone and lacks a portion of them. The sample carries hundreds of thousands of clones, approximately 73% recorded once. The sequencing input was memory CD4+ T cells sorted from blood. The subset denotes: CD45RA-negative fraction. These receptors all come from a woman under 40 in good health.

The gene calls are TRBV27 and TRBJ2-2; D gene uncertain. Germline CDR1 MNHEY, CDR2 SMNVEV (reference sequence). With 2 bases removed from V and 6 bases from J, the gap between germline ends came to 19 bases. This CDR3 is built from 17 residues. The CDR3 coding sequence is TGTGCCAGCAGTTTAAAAGAGAGCGCAGCGCGGTCCGGGGAGCTGTTTTTT. Translation gives CASSLKESAARSGELFF.

This clone was observed a single time. This rearrangement joins TRBV2 to TRBJ1-5; possibly TRBD1 for D (6 bases). Germline CDR1 is SNHLY and CDR2 is FYNNEI. This CDR3 is built from 13 residues. Deletions cut 6 bases from V and 4 bases from J, with 10 bases between. This chain's CDR3 is CASSVTGNQPQHF. CDR3 nucleotide sequence: TGTGCCAGCAGCGTCACAGGGAATCAGCCCCAGCATTTT.

This chain uses TRBV6-4 with TRBJ2-3; D gene uncertain. Trimming took 6 bases from V and 0 from J, leaving 16 bases between them. In germline, CDR1 is MRHNA, CDR2 SNTAGT. CDR3 length: 16 amino acids. DNA for the CDR3: TGTGCCAGCAGCTCTGGGGTTGTGGCTAGCACAGATACGCAGTATTTT. Amino acids: CASSSGVVASTDTQYF.

The chain links TRBV10-3 to TRBJ1-5; 8 bases line up with TRBD1. CDR1 ENHRY and CDR2 SYGVKD come from the germline V gene. V lost 0 bases to trimming and J lost 6 bases; unmatched junction nucleotides: 1. This CDR3 has 14 amino acids. CDR3 sequence (DNA): TGTGCCATCAGTGAGTCGCAGGGGGCTCAGCCCCAGCATTTT. It encodes CAISESQGAQPQHF.

The chain combines TRBV2 with TRBJ1-5; D gene ambiguous. V was pared by 7 bases and J by 0 bases, with 13 bases between. The CDR3 sequence is 15 residues long. CDR1 and CDR2 (germline): SNHLY, FYNNEI. CDR3 protein: CASTEERYSNQPQHF. DNA for the CDR3: TGTGCCAGCACCGAGGAGCGGTATAGCAATCAGCCCCAGCATTTT.

This clone was found once. The rearrangement joins TRBV5-5 to TRBJ2-7; D not resolved. Germline values: CDR1 SGHKS, CDR2 YYEKEE (reference sequence). The V gene lost 4 bases and the J gene lost 1 base, with 21 bases spanning the gap. This CDR3 contains 17 residues. In DNA, the CDR3 is TGTGCCAGCAGCGTATCTTCTACCACCACGCCGTCCTACGAGCAGTACTTC. It is translated as CASSVSSTTTPSYEQYF.

A single count supports this clone. This sequence joins TRBV7-6 and TRBJ1-6, with unresolved D. This CDR3 is 12 amino acids long. Per germline, CDR1 SGHVS and CDR2 FNYEAQ. Trimming removed 2 bases at V and 8 bases at J, with 4 bases between. The DNA for the CDR3 is TGTGCCAGCAGCTTACCTGATTCACCCCTCCACTTT. This encodes CASSLPDSPLHF. Full variable domain (rest looked up from reference TRBV7-6 and TRBJ1-6): GAGVSQSPRYKVTKRGQDVALRCDPISGHVSLYWYRQALGQGPEFLTYFNYEAQQDKSGLPNDRFSAERPEGSISTLTIQRTEQRDSAMYRCASSLPDSPLHFGNGTRLTVT.

This chain joins TRBV9 and TRBJ1-6; D ambiguous. Trimming stripped 2 bases from V and 8 bases from J, with 20 bases between. Germline CDR1 is SGDLS and CDR2 is YYNGEE. This CDR3 region has 17 residues. CDR3 region: CASSVLKSTDGDSPLHF. The CDR3 DNA reads as TGTGCCAGCAGCGTCCTCAAAAGTACGGACGGTGATTCACCCCTCCACTTT.

This clone was seen only once. At the DNA level, this CDR3 is encoded by other sequences in the same sample as well. V and J are TRBV11-3 and TRBJ2-2, with 8 bases lining up with TRBD2. Germline lookup yields CDR1 SGHNT and CDR2 YENEEA. J was trimmed by 2 bases and V by 1 base; bases with no gene match: 3. CDR3 length: 16 residues. The CDR3 DNA follows: TGTGCCAGCAGCTTAGGTAGCGGGGTCAACACCGGGGAGCTGTTTTTT. This codes for CASSLGSGVNTGELFF.

The sample holds a few counts of this clone. This sequence joins TRBV7-8 and TRBJ1-1; D call uncertain. Looked up from germline, CDR1 is SGHVS and CDR2 is FQNEAQ. The CDR3 is 15 residues long. V was trimmed by 1 base and J by 3 bases, leaving 12 bases between them. The CDR3 coding sequence is TGTGCCAGCAGCTTAGATTCGCTCGGTCACACTGAAGCTTTCTTT. Translation: CASSLDSLGHTEAFF. Full variable domain (rest looked up from reference TRBV7-8 and TRBJ1-1): GAGVSQSPRYKVAKRGQDVALRCDPISGHVSLFWYQQALGQGPEFLTYFQNEAQLDKSGLPSDRFFAERPEGSVSTLKIQRTQQEDSAVYLCASSLDSLGHTEAFFGQGTRLTVV.

Concerning this clone: This could be a read error, since a much larger clone is one nucleotide away. The rearrangement joins TRBV7-2 to TRBJ2-7; D unresolved. The germline gives CDR1 SGHTA, CDR2 FQGNSA. The V and J ends lost 5 bases and 5 bases respectively, with 19 bases between them. CDR3 length: 15 residues. CDR3 region: CASSPGSQVRNEQYF. In nucleotides, the CDR3 is TGTGCCAGCAGCCCCGGAAGTCAGGTCCGGAACGAGCAGTACTTC.

This clone was found a few times. The chain is built from TRBV5-1 and TRBJ1-2, with 9 bases aligning to TRBD1. The CDR3 totals 14 residues. V shed 3 bases, J shed 2 bases, and the junction held 2 bases outside the gene matches. Germline V gene data show CDR1 as SGHRS and CDR2 as YFSETQ. The CDR3 bases are TGCGCCAGCAGCTACGGACAGGGGAACTATGGCTACACCTTC. Protein: CASSYGQGNYGYTF.

This clone was seen at least ten times. The V gene is TRBV19, the J gene TRBJ2-7; perhaps TRBD2 as D (6 bases). Germline V gives CDR1 LNHDA, CDR2 SQIVND (reference sequence). V was shortened by 3 bases and J by 5 bases, with 14 bases between the two germline ends. The CDR3 extends over 14 amino acids. CDR3 loop: CASSMLGSRDEQYF. In DNA, the CDR3 is TGTGCCAGTAGTATGCTCGGGAGCCGGGACGAGCAGTACTTC.

In this sample, this clone turned up once. The chain combines TRBV5-8 with TRBJ2-7; a weak D match, TRBD1 (5 bases). This CDR3 has 13 amino acids. V was shortened by 5 bases and J by 1 base, with 10 bases between the two germline ends. Looked up from germline, CDR1 is SGHTS and CDR2 is YDEGEE. This CDR3 is CASSPRVSYEQYF. The CDR3, as DNA: TGTGCCAGCAGTCCCAGGGTATCCTACGAGCAGTACTTC. Based on the CDR3 plus reference TRBV5-8 and TRBJ2-7, the full variable domain is EAGVTQSPTHLIKTRGQQATLRCSPISGHTSVYWYQQALGLGLQFLLWYDEGEERNRGNFPPRFSGRQFPNYSSELNVNALELEDSALYLCASSPRVSYEQYFGPGTRLTVT.

The V and J genes are TRBV9 and TRBJ2-3; tentatively, D is TRBD1 (5 bases). The V end lost 0 bases, the J end lost 0 bases, and 8 bases lay between the germline ends. This CDR3 region has 15 residues. CDR1 and CDR2 (germline): SGDLS, YYNGEE. CDR3 amino acids: CASSVAAGSTDTQYF. Written as DNA, the CDR3 is TGTGCCAGCAGCGTAGCGGCAGGGAGCACAGATACGCAGTATTTT.